This TCR beta chain is from a study of early T cells in non-severe SARS-CoV-2 infection. Overall study: Investigators sequenced bulk RNA drawn from unsorted whole blood, and chains remained unpaired.

Germline assignment: CDR1 SGDLS and CDR2 YYNGEE. Trimming stripped 0 bases from V and 5 bases from J, with 11 bases between. This CDR3 spans 14 amino acids. General study findings and limits: In VDJdb matching, anti-spike CD8 responses were favored while private and CD4 specificities went missing.

Unique molecular identifiers were attached to individual cDNA molecules. TCRdb fed the 5' RACE reads into MiXCR, producing one record per CDR3 protein. The sample has 55,000 to 70,000 distinct CDR3 sequences, more than 10% seen once; the top ten hold less than 2%. In regard to this clonotype: Its specificity is unknown.

Material for sequencing was whole blood. The origin of this receptor is an adult who was a healthcare worker with PCR-confirmed SARS-CoV-2 infection or an uninfected control (not recorded which). The chain is built from TRBV9 and TRBJ2-5; D is ambiguous. The CDR3 nucleotides are TGTGCCAGCAGCGTAGGGGATTTGGGGGAGACCCAGTACTTC. Amino acid sequence: CASSVGDLGETQYF.